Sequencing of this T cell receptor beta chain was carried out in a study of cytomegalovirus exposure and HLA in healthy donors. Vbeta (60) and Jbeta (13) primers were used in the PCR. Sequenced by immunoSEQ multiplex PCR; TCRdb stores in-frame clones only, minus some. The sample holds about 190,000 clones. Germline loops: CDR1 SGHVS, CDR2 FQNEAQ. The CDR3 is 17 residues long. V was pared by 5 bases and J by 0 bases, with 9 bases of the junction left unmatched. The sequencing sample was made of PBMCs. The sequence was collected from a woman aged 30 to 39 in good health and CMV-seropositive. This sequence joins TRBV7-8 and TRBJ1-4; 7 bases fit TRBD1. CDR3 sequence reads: CASSPRTGRATNEKLFF. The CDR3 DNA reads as TGTGCCAGCAGCCCAAGGACAGGAAGAGCAACTAATGAAAAACTGTTTTTT.